The 31 T cell receptor beta chains reported below all come from one sample, sequenced in a study of T cell repertoires in ileal Crohn's disease. Time point here: neoterminal ileum biopsy at postoperative endoscopy, about 6 months after surgery. Using immunoSEQ multiplex PCR, the repertoire was profiled, and TCRdb retains in-frame clones only, with some absent. There are approximately 15,000 clones in the sample; around 72% occur only once, and 3.5% to 5% lies in the top ten. The specimen sequenced was ileal tissue. These TCRs come from an adult with Crohn's disease.

This clone was detected a few times. At the DNA level, this CDR3 is encoded by other sequences in the same sample as well. The gene calls are TRBV5-8 and TRBJ2-5; D is perhaps TRBD1 (6 bases). The CDR3 has 15 residues. CDR1 is SGHTS, CDR2 YDEGEE, per germline. V was trimmed by 0 bases and J by 0 bases, leaving 9 bases between them. CDR3 in DNA: TGTGCCAGCAGCTTGGTCGACAGGAACCAAGAGACCCAGTACTTC. Translating it yields CASSLVDRNQETQYF. The variable domain in full, completed from reference TRBV5-8 and TRBJ2-5, reads EAGVTQSPTHLIKTRGQQATLRCSPISGHTSVYWYQQALGLGLQFLLWYDEGEERNRGNFPPRFSGRQFPNYSSELNVNALELEDSALYLCASSLVDRNQETQYFGPGTRLLVL.

The V gene is TRBV9, the J gene TRBJ2-1; 9 nucleotides match TRBD2. V was pared by 0 bases and J by 8 bases, with 6 bases of the junction left unmatched. Per the germline V gene, CDR1 is SGDLS and CDR2 is YYNGEE. This CDR3 region has 15 residues. CDR3: CASSVARGGRDEQFF. As DNA, the CDR3 is TGTGCCAGCAGCGTAGCGCGGGGGGGCCGAGATGAGCAGTTCTTC.

This clone is a singleton in its sample. The CDR3 here is CASVRGRNGEAFF. Written as DNA, the CDR3 is TGTGCCAGCGTTCGAGGGAGGAATGGTGAAGCTTTCTTT. The gene calls are TRBV7-9 and TRBJ1-1; no firm D call. CDR1 SEHNR and CDR2 FQNEAQ come from the germline V gene (reference sequence). The CDR3 is made up of 13 amino acids. The V gene lost 8 bases and the J gene lost 7 bases, with 17 bases spanning the gap.

This rearrangement joins TRBV28 to TRBJ1-3; D unresolved. Germline CDR1 and CDR2: MDHEN and SYDVKM. V lost 6 bases to trimming and J lost 2 bases, with 14 bases between them. The CDR3 has 15 residues. The CDR3 sequence: CASSLDPSAGNTIYF. The CDR3 bases are TGTGCCAGCAGCCTAGACCCATCTGCTGGAAACACCATATATTTT.

This clone was seen a few times. V gene TRBV10-1 combines with J gene TRBJ2-7; TRBD1 aligns across 7 bases. The CDR3 has 14 amino acids. Losses at the gene ends were 3 bases for V and 6 bases for J; bases not matched to a gene: 8. Germline V CDR1 and CDR2: WNHNN, SYGVQD (reference sequence). CDR3 coding DNA: TGCGCCAGCAGTGACGAACCCCACAGGGGCGAGCAGTACTTC. Translation gives CASSDEPHRGEQYF.

The genes are TRBV7-6 and TRBJ2-7; unclear D gene. Germline assignment: CDR1 SGHVS and CDR2 FNYEAQ. Deletions cut 0 bases from V and 7 bases from J, with 13 bases between. This CDR3 has 14 amino acids. Written as DNA, the CDR3 is TGTGCCAGCAGCTTAGCTCGGACCACTAAGGAGCAGTACTTC. Translated: CASSLARTTKEQYF.

The V gene is TRBV30, the J gene TRBJ1-4; D gene uncertain. Germline CDR1 and CDR2: GTSNPN and SVGIG (reference sequence). V was clipped by 0 bases and J by 8 bases, with 4 bases between them. The CDR3 length is 11 residues. The CDR3 DNA reads TGTGCCTGGAGTGTCCGGGAAAAACTGTTTTTT. Translation gives CAWSVREKLFF.

This chain links TRBV5-5 with TRBJ2-2, with D unclear. CDR3 length: 14 residues. The germline V gene has CDR1 SGHKS and CDR2 YYEKEE (reference sequence). V was pared by 0 bases and J by 6 bases, with 9 bases between. The CDR3 nucleotides read TGTGCCAGCAGCTTGGGGCAGGTACCCGGGGAGCTGTTTTTT. This sequence encodes CASSLGQVPGELFF.

The V and J genes are TRBV4-2 and TRBJ2-3, with 14 bases aligning to TRBD2. The CDR3 has 15 amino acids. Germline trimming cut 4 bases from V and 6 bases from J; bases unmatched to any gene: 3. CDR1 LGHNA and CDR2 YNFKEQ come from the germline V gene. The CDR3 loop reads CASSRLAGGLDTQYF. CDR3 DNA sequence: TGTGCCAGCAGCCGACTAGCGGGGGGGCTTGATACGCAGTATTTT.

This clone was seen a handful of times. V and J are TRBV7-2 and TRBJ1-1; the D gene is possibly TRBD1 (6 bases). Germline CDR1 reads SGHTA; CDR2 reads FQGNSA. The CDR3 is 14 amino acids. The V end lost 11 bases, the J end lost 0 bases, and 16 bases lay between the germline ends. The CDR3 loop is CASWGGQVNTEAFF. Written as DNA, the CDR3 is TGTGCCTCGTGGGGGGGGCAAGTGAACACTGAAGCTTTCTTT.

The chain employs TRBV28 and TRBJ1-2; the D is unclear. V lost 6 bases to trimming and J lost 7 bases, with 9 bases between them. Per germline, CDR1 MDHEN and CDR2 SYDVKM. The CDR3 totals 11 residues. The CDR3 sequence: CASRTNIGYTF. The CDR3 DNA reads as TGTGCCAGCAGAACAAACATTGGCTACACCTTC.

This chain links TRBV29-1 with TRBJ2-1, with 14 bases matching TRBD2. Unmatched junction bases numbered 7, after V lost 1 base and J lost 5 bases. CDR1 and CDR2 from the germline V gene are SQVTM and ANQGSEA. The CDR3 is 17 residues long. The CDR3 sequence: CSVEGGLAGVGHNEQFF. CDR3 sequence (DNA): TGCAGCGTTGAAGGGGGACTAGCGGGAGTTGGCCACAATGAGCAGTTCTTC.

The chain uses TRBV30 and TRBJ2-5; D not certain. Germline assignment: CDR1 GTSNPN and CDR2 SVGIG (reference sequence). This CDR3 comprises 15 residues. V lost 0 bases and J lost 1, with 12 bases in between. The CDR3 bases are TGTGCCTGGAGTGTGGGTGGTTTGACCCAAGAGACCCAGTACTTC. Residues: CAWSVGGLTQETQYF. Together with reference TRBV30 and TRBJ2-5, the CDR3 gives the full variable domain: SQTIHQWPATLVQPVGSPLSLECTVEGTSNPNLYWYRQAAGRGLQLLFYSVGIGQISSEVPQNLSASRPQDRQFILSSKKLLLSDSGFYLCAWSVGGLTQETQYFGPGTRLLVL.

The chain uses TRBV5-1 and TRBJ2-5, with D possibly being TRBD2 (6 bases). Trimming took off 0 bases at V and 5 bases at J, with 14 bases between the two ends. Germline values: CDR1 SGHRS, CDR2 YFSETQ. CDR3 length: 15 amino acids. For the CDR3, the DNA is TGCGCCAGCAGCTTGGTTCAGGGCGGAGGGGAGACCCAGTACTTC. The encoded protein is CASSLVQGGGETQYF.

In its sample, this clone was seen once. This chain links TRBV4-1 with TRBJ1-3; D unclear. The CDR3 is 15 amino acids. Germline CDR1 MGHRA, CDR2 YSYEKL. V was clipped by 0 bases and J by 0 bases, with 6 bases between them. The CDR3 region has the DNA TGCGCCAGCAGCCAAGATACTATCTCTGGAAACACCATATATTTT. Amino acids: CASSQDTISGNTIYF.

This clone was observed a single time. The chain combines TRBV6-4 with TRBJ2-1, with TRBD2 matching 14 bases. Germline values: CDR1 MRHNA, CDR2 SNTAGT. CDR3 length equals 21 residues. The V segment lost 2 bases and the J segment 8 bases; nucleotides outside the gene matches: 20. The CDR3 sequence: CASSDLRTGTSGRGGLDEQFF. CDR3 in DNA: TGTGCCAGCAGTGACCTCCGAACCGGGACTAGCGGGAGAGGGGGCTTGGATGAGCAGTTCTTC.

The chain is built from TRBV9 and TRBJ2-2, with a tentative D call TRBD2 (6 bases). This CDR3 contains 14 residues. Germline assignment: CDR1 SGDLS and CDR2 YYNGEE. Trimming took 7 bases from V and 2 from J, leaving 12 bases between them. The CDR3 region is CASRPAGNTGELFF. The CDR3 coding sequence is TGTGCCAGCCGCCCCGCGGGAAACACCGGGGAGCTGTTTTTT.

The rearrangement links TRBV10-3 to TRBJ1-4; 8 bases agree with TRBD1. The CDR3 is 16 amino acids. Germline CDR1 reads ENHRY; CDR2 reads SYGVKD. V dropped 3 bases and J dropped 7; count of bases not matched to a gene: 10. CDR3 protein: CAISEGGPGGVEKLFF. CDR3 DNA sequence: TGTGCCATCAGTGAAGGGGGACCAGGGGGCGTTGAAAAACTGTTTTTT.

The V call is TRBV15, the J call TRBJ1-1; a weak D match, TRBD1 (6 bases). Germline V gene sequence: CDR1 LNHNV, CDR2 YYDKDF (reference sequence). The germline V and J ends were trimmed by 0 bases and 3 bases, with 14 bases remaining between them. CDR3 length equals 16 residues. DNA for the CDR3: TGTGCCACCAGCAGAGATTTAGGGGGAGTGGACACTGAAGCTTTCTTT. Its translation: CATSRDLGGVDTEAFF.

This chain links TRBV7-9 with TRBJ2-5; the match to TRBD2 covers 8 bases. This CDR3 comprises 15 residues. Trimming removed 5 bases from V and 2 bases from J; junction bases left unmatched: 7. Germline CDR1 and CDR2: SEHNR and FQNEAQ (reference sequence). The CDR3 reads CASSLPGGGQETQYF. Written as DNA, the CDR3 is TGTGCCAGCAGCCTCCCGGGAGGGGGTCAAGAGACCCAGTACTTC.

The CDR3 reads CASSSSTGTPEQYF. The CDR3 region has the DNA TGTGCCAGCTCGAGTAGTACAGGGACACCCGAGCAGTACTTC. The gene calls are TRBV18 and TRBJ2-7, with D perhaps matching TRBD1 (6 bases). The CDR3 spans 14 residues. The V gene lost 6 bases and the J gene lost 6 bases, with 18 bases spanning the gap. CDR1 and CDR2 from the germline V gene are KGHSH and LQKENI.

This chain connects TRBV28 to TRBJ2-5; D might be TRBD1 (5 bases). In germline, CDR1 is MDHEN, CDR2 SYDVKM. The CDR3 is made up of 15 amino acids. Trimming pared 4 bases from V and 2 bases from J, leaving 14 bases between. The CDR3 nucleotides read TGTGCCAGCAGTTGGCCCTTAACAGGACAAGAGACCCAGTACTTC. As protein: CASSWPLTGQETQYF.

The genes are TRBV4-1 and TRBJ1-4; D perhaps matches TRBD1 (5 bases). The germline gives CDR1 MGHRA, CDR2 YSYEKL. The CDR3 length is 16 residues. Trimming shortened V by 0 bases and J by 5 bases, and 13 bases separated the two germline ends. The chain's CDR3 is CASSQEVARANEKLFF. DNA for the CDR3: TGCGCCAGCAGCCAAGAAGTTGCCAGGGCCAATGAAAAACTGTTTTTT.

J is TRBJ2-7 and V is TRBV5-1; weak D call: TRBD1 (6 bases). Germline V CDR1 and CDR2: SGHRS, YFSETQ. V was shortened by 2 bases and J by 6 bases, with 15 bases between the two germline ends. The CDR3 extends over 14 amino acids. In nucleotides, the CDR3 is TGCGCCAGCAGCTTACAGGGACCGAGCATCGAGCAGTACTTC. It specifies CASSLQGPSIEQYF.

V and J are TRBV4-1 and TRBJ1-1; 7 bases are shared with TRBD1. There are 16 residues in the CDR3. Germline V gene lookup returns CDR1 MGHRA and CDR2 YSYEKL. Germline trimming cut 1 base from V and 2 bases from J; bases unmatched to any gene: 7. The CDR3 protein is CASSQAQRQGNTEAFF. DNA for the CDR3: TGCGCCAGCAGCCAAGCCCAGAGACAGGGCAACACTGAAGCTTTCTTT.

This clone was seen a few times. The chain is built from TRBV28 and TRBJ1-1, with D maybe TRBD1 (5 bases). The CDR3 is made up of 14 amino acids. Trimming took 4 bases from V and 4 from J, leaving 13 bases between them. Per the germline V gene, CDR1 is MDHEN and CDR2 is SYDVKM. The CDR3 region has the DNA TGTGCCAGCAGTTACCTAACTCAGGGCACTGAAGCTTTCTTT. Its translation: CASSYLTQGTEAFF.

The V gene is TRBV5-1, the J gene TRBJ2-5, with D possibly TRBD1 on 6 matching bases. The CDR3 has 15 amino acids. Trimming cost V 7 bases and J 1 base, with 17 bases left between them. CDR1 and CDR2 from the germline V gene are SGHRS and YFSETQ. The CDR3 reads CASGKRQAAQETQYF. For the CDR3, the DNA is TGCGCCAGCGGGAAACGACAGGCGGCCCAAGAGACCCAGTACTTC.

The V call is TRBV29-1, the J call TRBJ1-1; possibly TRBD1 for D (6 bases). The CDR3 consists of 11 residues. V was shortened by 7 bases and J by 4 bases, with 10 bases between the two germline ends. Per germline, CDR1 SQVTM and CDR2 ANQGSEA. CDR3 protein: CSGGTLTEAFF. CDR3 sequence (DNA): TGCAGCGGGGGGACACTCACTGAAGCTTTCTTT.

This chain joins TRBV7-2 and TRBJ2-7; D may be TRBD2 (6 bases). The CDR3 covers 14 residues. Trimming pared 3 bases from V and 6 bases from J, leaving 15 bases between. CDR1 is SGHTA, CDR2 FQGNSA, per germline. CDR3 sequence: CASSFSGLPSEQYF. For the CDR3, the DNA is TGTGCCAGCAGCTTCTCGGGACTCCCCAGCGAGCAGTACTTC.

V gene TRBV7-2 combines with J gene TRBJ2-7; possible D gene TRBD2, 6 bases. CDR3 length equals 15 residues. V lost 0 bases and J 3 bases, leaving 12 bases between the germline ends. The germline V gene encodes CDR1 SGHTA and CDR2 FQGNSA. The CDR3 loop is CASSLAEGAVYEQYF. Here the CDR3 DNA reads TGTGCCAGCAGCTTAGCGGAGGGAGCCGTCTACGAGCAGTACTTC.

The CDR3 loop reads CASSYQRTGVEQYF. The CDR3 nucleotides are TGTGCCAGCAGTTACCAGCGGACAGGGGTCGAGCAGTACTTC. This chain links TRBV6-5 with TRBJ2-7; 9 bases align to TRBD1. V shed 2 bases, J shed 6 bases, and the junction held 5 bases outside the gene matches. The CDR3 spans 14 residues. The germline gives CDR1 MNHEY, CDR2 SVGAGI.